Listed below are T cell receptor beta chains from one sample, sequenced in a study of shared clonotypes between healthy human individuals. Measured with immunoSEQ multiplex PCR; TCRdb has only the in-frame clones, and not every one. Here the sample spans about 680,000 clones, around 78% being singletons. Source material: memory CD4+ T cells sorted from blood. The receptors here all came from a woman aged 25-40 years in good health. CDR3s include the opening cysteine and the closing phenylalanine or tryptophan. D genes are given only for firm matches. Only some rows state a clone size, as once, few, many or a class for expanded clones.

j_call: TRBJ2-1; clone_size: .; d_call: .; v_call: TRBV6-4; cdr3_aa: CASSDSGEKGYNEQFF; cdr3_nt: TGTGCCAGCAGTGACTCGGGGGAGAAGGGCTACAATGAGCAGTTCTTC
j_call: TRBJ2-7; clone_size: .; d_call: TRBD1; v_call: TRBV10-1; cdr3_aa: CASSESKGTASEQYF; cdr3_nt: TGCGCCAGCAGTGAGTCTAAGGGGACAGCTTCCGAGCAGTACTTC
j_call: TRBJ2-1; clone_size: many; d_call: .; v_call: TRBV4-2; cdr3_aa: CASSQDGSLVMNEQFF; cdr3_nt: TGTGCCAGCAGCCAAGATGGGTCCCTAGTCATGAATGAGCAGTTCTTC
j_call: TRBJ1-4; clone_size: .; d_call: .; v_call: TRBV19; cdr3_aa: CASSSLDRDNEKLFF; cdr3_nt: TGTGCCAGTAGTTCCTTGGACAGAGATAATGAAAAACTGTTTTTT
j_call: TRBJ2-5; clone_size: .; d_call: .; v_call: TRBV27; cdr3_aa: CASSLQTRRETQYF; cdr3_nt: TGTGCCAGCAGTTTGCAAACTAGGAGGGAGACCCAGTACTTC
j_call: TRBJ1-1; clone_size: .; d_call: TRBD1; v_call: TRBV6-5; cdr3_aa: CASSLHRGFAEAFF; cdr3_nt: TGTGCCAGCAGTTTGCACAGGGGGTTCGCTGAAGCTTTCTTT
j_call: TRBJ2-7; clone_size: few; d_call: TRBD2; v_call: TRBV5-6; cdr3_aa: CASSFGLAGGLEQYF; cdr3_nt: TGTGCCAGCAGCTTCGGGCTAGCGGGAGGTTTAGAGCAGTACTTC
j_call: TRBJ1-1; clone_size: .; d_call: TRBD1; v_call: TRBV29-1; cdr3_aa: CSVRTGGTEAFF; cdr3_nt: TGCAGCGTCAGGACAGGGGGCACTGAAGCTTTCTTT
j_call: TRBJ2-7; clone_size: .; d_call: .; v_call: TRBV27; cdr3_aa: CASSPPPGRGILQEQYF; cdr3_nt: TGTGCCAGCAGTCCCCCTCCCGGCAGGGGTATCTTGCAGGAGCAGTACTTC
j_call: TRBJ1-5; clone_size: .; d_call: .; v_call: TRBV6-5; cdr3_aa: CASSPDKRQPQHF; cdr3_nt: TGTGCCAGCAGTCCCGATAAGCGACAGCCCCAGCATTTT